One sample yielded the 25 T cell receptor beta chains listed below, sequenced in a study of T cells in Graves' hyperthyroidism and ophthalmopathy. Authors of the study amplified TCR beta CDR3 regions from RNA transcripts. The primer set for the first-round RT-PCR of the TCR CDR3 was HTBI. MiXCR, applied by TCRdb to the multiplex PCR reads, yields one record per CDR3 protein. The table shows 500,000 to 800,000 distinct CDR3 sequences, with roughly 46% occurring only once. Sequenced: peripheral blood or thyroid tissue (not recorded which). These receptors originate from an adult man with Graves' disease, either hyperthyroidism or ophthalmopathy (not recorded which).

This clonotype came up a few times. The V call is TRBV19, the J call TRBJ1-5; no clear D gene. The germline CDR1 and CDR2 sequences are LNHDA and SQIVND (reference sequence). CDR3 length: 15 amino acids. The V gene lost 5 bases and the J gene lost 2 bases, with 13 bases spanning the gap. The CDR3 region has the DNA TGTGCCAGTAGTTTAGTTCGGGCGGGCAATCAGCCCCAGCATTTT. Its translation is CASSLVRAGNQPQHF.

The chain is built from TRBV7-9 and TRBJ1-5; no reliable D call. Trimming took off 2 bases at V and 0 bases at J, with 14 bases between the two ends. CDR1 is SEHNR and CDR2 is FQNEAQ in the germline V gene (reference sequence). CDR3 length equals 17 residues. The CDR3 protein is CASSLKDGLGSNQPQHF. CDR3 coding DNA: TGTGCCAGCAGCTTAAAAGACGGCCTCGGTAGCAATCAGCCCCAGCATTTT. Complete variable domain (other parts from reference TRBV7-9 and TRBJ1-5): DTGVSQNPRHKITKRGQNVTFRCDPISEHNRLYWYRQTLGQGPEFLTYFQNEAQLEKSRLLSDRFSAERPKGSFSTLEIQRTEQGDSAMYLCASSLKDGLGSNQPQHFGDGTRLSIL.

This clonotype has more than one count but fewer than ten. The V call is TRBV19, the J call TRBJ1-2; 10 nucleotides agree with TRBD1. The CDR3 has 13 residues. Germline CDR1 is LNHDA and CDR2 is SQIVND (reference sequence). V shed 7 bases and J 8 bases; nucleotides not matched to a gene: 7. CDR3 nucleotides: TGTGCCAGTATGTCCGGGACAGGGGACGGCTACACCTTC. This codes for CASMSGTGDGYTF. The full variable domain, rest sourced from reference TRBV19 and TRBJ1-2, is DGGITQSPKYLFRKEGQNVTLSCEQNLNHDAMYWYRQDPGQGLRLIYYSQIVNDFQKGDIAEGYSVSREKKESFPLTVTSAQKNPTAFYLCASMSGTGDGYTFGSGTRLTVV.

V is TRBV6-6 and J is TRBJ1-5; D may be TRBD1 (6 bases). Germline V lookup: CDR1 MNHNY, CDR2 SVGAGI (reference sequence). The CDR3 consists of 16 residues. V lost 4 bases, J lost 5 bases, and 18 bases lay in between. Written as DNA, the CDR3 is TGTGCCAGCAGTTTAAATAGACAGGTCGGAGATCAGCCCCAGCATTTT. Residues: CASSLNRQVGDQPQHF.

As regards this clonotype: A much bigger clone sits one base away, suggesting this may be a read error. The genes are TRBV7-9 and TRBJ1-6, with D tentatively TRBD1 (5 bases). The CDR3 length is 13 residues. The germline CDR1 and CDR2 sequences are SEHNR and FQNEAQ (reference sequence). V lost 8 bases and J 9 bases, leaving 14 bases between the germline ends. CDR3 loop: CASGSTVISPLHF. Written as DNA, the CDR3 is TGTGCCAGCGGCTCGACAGTGATTTCACCCCTCCACTTT.

This clonotype was detected many times. The V and J genes are TRBV9 and TRBJ1-1; 7 bases are shared with TRBD1. The CDR3 is made up of 13 amino acids. Germline CDR1 is SGDLS and CDR2 is YYNGEE. V lost 3 bases, J lost 6 bases, and 5 bases stayed unmatched. The CDR3 DNA follows: TGTGCCAGCAGCGCGACAGGGACGGCTGAAGCTTTCTTT. This encodes CASSATGTAEAFF. Supplemented by reference TRBV9 and TRBJ1-1, the full variable domain reads DSGVTQTPKHLITATGQRVTLRCSPRSGDLSVYWYQQSLDQGLQFLIQYYNGEERAKGNILERFSAQQFPDLHSELNLSSLELGDSALYFCASSATGTAEAFFGQGTRLTVV.

This chain joins TRBV15 and TRBJ1-1; 8 bases are shared with TRBD1. The V gene end was trimmed by 0 bases and the J gene end by 1 base; junction bases not matched to a gene: 1. Germline V CDR1 and CDR2: LNHNV, YYDKDF (reference sequence). The CDR3 runs to 15 residues. The CDR3 reads CATSREGTGNTEAFF. The CDR3 DNA is TGTGCCACCAGCAGAGAAGGGACAGGGAACACTGAAGCTTTCTTT.

This chain joins TRBV7-2 and TRBJ2-5; D is undetermined. V was trimmed by 3 bases and J by 5 bases, leaving 19 bases between them. The CDR3 contains 16 residues. Per germline, CDR1 SGHTA and CDR2 FQGNSA. CDR3 protein: CASSLYPDGRWETQYF. DNA for the CDR3: TGTGCCAGCAGCTTGTACCCGGACGGACGCTGGGAGACCCAGTACTTC.

At least ten counts were recorded for this clonotype. The chain joins TRBV29-1 to TRBJ1-2; TRBD1 aligns across 8 bases. The CDR3 is 11 residues long. The V gene end was trimmed by 5 bases and the J gene end by 14 bases; junction bases not matched to a gene: 10. Looked up from germline, CDR1 is SQVTM and CDR2 is ANQGSEA. The CDR3 DNA sequence: TGCAGCGTTTTCCTACAGGGGGTTTATACCTTC. This translates into CSVFLQGVYTF.

To note about this clonotype: A much larger clone lies one base from this, so it may be a read error. The V call is TRBV15, the J call TRBJ2-6; D might be TRBD2 (7 bases). The CDR3 sequence is 20 residues long. Germline CDR1 is LNHNV and CDR2 is YYDKDF (reference sequence). The CDR3 DNA reads TGTGCCACCAGCAGAGATCCCTGGGGGCGTCCGGGAGGAGGGGCCAACGCCCTGACTTTC. This gives the protein CATSRDPWGRPGGGANALTF.

This clonotype was seen at least ten times. The chain joins TRBV24-1 to TRBJ1-2; 10 nucleotides agree with TRBD1. J lost 0 bases, V lost 4 bases, and 4 bases had no gene match. From germline, CDR1 is KGHDR and CDR2 SFDVKD. This CDR3 spans 16 amino acids. This CDR3 is CATSDRGQGANYGYTF. As DNA, the CDR3 is TGTGCCACCAGTGACCGAGGACAGGGGGCTAACTATGGCTACACCTTC.

The genes are TRBV2 and TRBJ1-2; no reliable D call. V lost 11 bases and J 3 bases, leaving 16 bases between the germline ends. This CDR3 region has 13 residues. Germline V lookup: CDR1 SNHLY, CDR2 FYNNEI. CDR3 region: CAAREGGDYGYTF. As DNA, the CDR3 is TGTGCCGCCCGGGAGGGAGGCGACTATGGCTACACCTTC. The variable domain in full, with the rest retrieved from reference TRBV2 and TRBJ1-2, is EPEVTQTPSHQVTQMGQEVILRCVPISNHLYFYWYRQILGQKVEFLVSFYNNEISEKSEIFDDQFSVERPDGSNFTLKIRSTKLEDSAMYFCAAREGGDYGYTFGSGTRLTVV.

This clonotype was recorded a few times. The chain has TRBV6-5 and TRBJ1-4; D is uncertain. The CDR3 runs to 14 residues. The germline CDR1 and CDR2 sequences are MNHEY and SVGAGI. V lost 5 bases, J lost 7 bases, and 14 bases lay in between. This CDR3 is CASSEIRYSEKLFF. As DNA, the CDR3 is TGTGCCAGCAGTGAAATTAGATACAGTGAAAAACTGTTTTTT.

Of note for this clonotype: The junction shows a germline mismatch at one end, possibly a read error. J is TRBJ1-6 and V is TRBV7-2; 9 bases are shared with TRBD1. Germline V gene data show CDR1 as SGHTA and CDR2 as FQGNSA. This CDR3 is 14 amino acids long. For the CDR3, the DNA is TGTGCCGGCAGCCAAGGGACAGGGAGTTCGCCCCTCCACTTT. Translating gives CAGSQGTGSSPLHF. The full variable domain, completed using reference TRBV7-2 and TRBJ1-6, is GAGVSQSPSNKVTEKGKDVELRCDPISGHTALYWYRQSLGQGLEFLIYFQGNSAPDKSGLPSDRFSAERTGGSVSTLTIQRTQQEDSAVYLCAGSQGTGSSPLHFGNGTRLTVT.

V gene TRBV5-1 combines with J gene TRBJ1-5; D gene unclear. CDR1 and CDR2 (germline): SGHRS, YFSETQ. Trimming took off 3 bases at V and 7 bases at J, with 11 bases between the two ends. The CDR3 spans 13 residues. Here the CDR3 reads CASSWTPEQPQHF. The CDR3 DNA reads TGCGCCAGCAGCTGGACCCCCGAGCAGCCCCAGCATTTT. The whole variable domain, filled in from reference TRBV5-1 and TRBJ1-5, reads KAGVTQTPRYLIKTRGQQVTLSCSPISGHRSVSWYQQTPGQGLQFLFEYFSETQRNKGNFPGRFSGRQFSNSRSEMNVSTLELGDSALYLCASSWTPEQPQHFGDGTRLSIL.

This clonotype was counted only a few times. The V call is TRBV25-1, the J call TRBJ2-5, with 7 bases matching TRBD1. Germline assignment: CDR1 MGHDK and CDR2 SYGVNS. The CDR3 loop spans 11 amino acids. CDR3 in amino acids: CAHQGDGTQYF. The CDR3 region has the DNA TGTGCGCATCAGGGGGACGGGACCCAGTACTTC.

This chain connects TRBV7-8 to TRBJ1-5; D may be TRBD1 (6 bases). Deletions cut 11 bases from V and 7 bases from J, with 21 bases between. The CDR3 extends over 14 amino acids. The germline CDR1 and CDR2 sequences are SGHVS and FQNEAQ. CDR3 region: CAWGPGGGRQPQHF. DNA for the CDR3: TGTGCCTGGGGGCCCGGGGGCGGCAGACAGCCCCAGCATTTT. The variable domain in full, with the rest retrieved from reference TRBV7-8 and TRBJ1-5, is GAGVSQSPRYKVAKRGQDVALRCDPISGHVSLFWYQQALGQGPEFLTYFQNEAQLDKSGLPSDRFFAERPEGSVSTLKIQRTQQEDSAVYLCAWGPGGGRQPQHFGDGTRLSIL.

The V and J genes are TRBV19 and TRBJ1-1; the D is unclear. The V end lost 8 bases, the J end lost 1 base, and 14 bases lay between the germline ends. Germline CDR1 reads LNHDA; CDR2 reads SQIVND (reference sequence). The CDR3 has 14 residues. CDR3 nucleotide sequence: TGTGCCAGTTACTCGAGACACAAGAACACTGAAGCTTTCTTT. Its protein is CASYSRHKNTEAFF.

This chain joins TRBV20-1 and TRBJ2-7, with no clear D. V shed 1 base and J shed 2 bases, with 9 bases lying between them. This CDR3 spans 13 amino acids. The germline gives CDR1 DFQATT, CDR2 SNEGSKA (reference sequence). The CDR3 is CSARGGLPYEQYF. The DNA for the CDR3 is TGCAGTGCTAGAGGAGGCCTTCCCTACGAGCAGTACTTC.

In its sample, this clonotype was seen a few times. This sequence joins TRBV19 and TRBJ1-1; the D is unclear. CDR1 LNHDA and CDR2 SQIVND come from the germline V gene (reference sequence). This CDR3 is built from 12 residues. V lost 3 bases, J lost 12 bases, and 14 bases lay in between. The CDR3 bases are TGTGCCAGTAGTATTTTCCAACACGGAACTTTCTTT. It is translated as CASSIFQHGTFF.

V usage is TRBV7-2 and J usage is TRBJ2-2; 9 bases agree with TRBD2. Germline CDR1 SGHTA, CDR2 FQGNSA. With V trimmed by 5 bases and J by 7 bases, 11 bases remained unmatched. This CDR3 is 16 amino acids long. CDR3 bases: TGTGCCAGCAGCGCGCGGGGGGGCCGGGATATCGGGGAGCTGTTTTTT. This codes for CASSARGGRDIGELFF. Filled out from reference TRBV7-2 and TRBJ2-2, the complete variable domain reads GAGVSQSPSNKVTEKGKDVELRCDPISGHTALYWYRQSLGQGLEFLIYFQGNSAPDKSGLPSDRFSAERTGGSVSTLTIQRTQQEDSAVYLCASSARGGRDIGELFFGEGSRLTVL.

The gene calls are TRBV3-1 and TRBJ2-7; D remains unclear. The germline V gene has CDR1 LGHDT and CDR2 YNNKEL (reference sequence). V was clipped by 4 bases and J by 4 bases, with 11 bases between them. This CDR3 is 13 amino acids long. The CDR3 region has the DNA TGTGCCAGCAGCCCGACAAGTACTTACGAGCAGTACTTC. Translation gives CASSPTSTYEQYF.

CDR3 nucleotides: TGTGCCAGTAAACCAAAGATGAACACTGAAGCTTTCTTT. Its protein is CASKPKMNTEAFF. The V call is TRBV19, the J call TRBJ1-1; D is ambiguous. The CDR3 extends over 13 amino acids. Germline loops: CDR1 LNHDA, CDR2 SQIVND (reference sequence). Trimming removed 7 bases from V and 0 bases from J, with 9 bases in between.

The chain joins TRBV2 to TRBJ1-5; no clear D. CDR3 size: 10 residues. CDR1 is SNHLY and CDR2 is FYNNEI in the germline V gene. Trimming removed 2 bases from V and 13 bases from J, with 6 bases in between. For the CDR3, the DNA is TGTGCCAGCAGTGAAAATGGACAGCATTTT. Residues: CASSENGQHF.

This clonotype was seen more than once but under ten times. This chain connects TRBV20-1 to TRBJ2-5; TRBD2 agrees at 8 bases. Germline-derived CDR1 and CDR2 are DFQATT and SNEGSKA (reference sequence). The V gene end was trimmed by 2 bases and the J gene end by 1 base; junction bases not matched to a gene: 6. The CDR3 runs 15 residues. The DNA of the CDR3 is TGCAGTGCTAGAAAGCGGGAGCCGGCCCAAGAGACCCAGTACTTC. It encodes CSARKREPAQETQYF.